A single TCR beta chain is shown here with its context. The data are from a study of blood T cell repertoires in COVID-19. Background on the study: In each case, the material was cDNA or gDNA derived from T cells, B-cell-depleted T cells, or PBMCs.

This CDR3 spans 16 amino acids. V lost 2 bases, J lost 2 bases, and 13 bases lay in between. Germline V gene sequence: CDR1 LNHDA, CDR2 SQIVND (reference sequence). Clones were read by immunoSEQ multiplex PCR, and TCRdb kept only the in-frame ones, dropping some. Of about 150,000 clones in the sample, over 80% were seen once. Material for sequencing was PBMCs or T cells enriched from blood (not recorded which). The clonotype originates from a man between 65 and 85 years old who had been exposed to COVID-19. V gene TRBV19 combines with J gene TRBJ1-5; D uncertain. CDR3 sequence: CASSIMGVVGNQPQHF. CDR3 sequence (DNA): TGTGCCAGTAGTATAATGGGAGTTGTGGGCAATCAGCCCCAGCATTTT.